These 9 T cell receptor beta chains were sequenced from one sample in a study of shared clonotypes between healthy human individuals (dated by TCRdb to 2019 to 2021). The library came from the immunoSEQ multiplex PCR assay. In its TCRdb copy, this immuneACCESS table keeps in-frame sequences only and misses some clones. Where compared with another copy, unresolved V genes explain less than half of these, and the others have no known cause. This sample is represented by 850,000 to 1,200,000 clones; about 77% of them were singletons. Of the sample, 1.5% is held by the ten largest clones. The sequenced material came from memory CD4+ T cells sorted from blood. Taken with the paper, the label for cell subset or site translates to: CD45RA-negative fraction. The receptors were gathered from a man between 18 and 35 years old in good health.

The CDR3 coding sequence is TGTGCCAGTAGTATGAGGGGCAACGCGAACACCGGGGAGCTGTTTTTT. It yields the protein CASSMRGNANTGELFF. The chain uses TRBV19 and TRBJ2-2; D might be TRBD1 or TRBD2, each matching 5 bases. Trimming left V 3 bases short and J 0 bases short, with 11 bases between. The CDR3 extends over 16 amino acids. CDR1 and CDR2 (germline): LNHDA, SQIVND (reference sequence).

The genes are TRBV5-6 and TRBJ1-2; TRBD1 might be the D (6 bases). Trimming took off 7 bases at V and 4 bases at J, with 26 bases between the two ends. The CDR3 is 17 residues long. The germline V gene encodes CDR1 SGHDT and CDR2 YYEEEE. CDR3 sequence: CASQPGTRTWGGYGYTF. CDR3 bases: TGTGCCAGCCAACCGGGGACACGGACGTGGGGGGGCTATGGCTACACCTTC. Drawing the rest from reference TRBV5-6 and TRBJ1-2, the complete variable domain is DAGVTQSPTHLIKTRGQQVTLRCSPKSGHDTVSWYQQALGQGPQFIFQYYEEEERQRGNFPDRFSGHQFPNYSSELNVNALLLGDSALYLCASQPGTRTWGGYGYTFGSGTRLTVV.

The genes are TRBV4-1 and TRBJ2-5, with D perhaps TRBD1 (6 bases). Looked up from germline, CDR1 is MGHRA and CDR2 is YSYEKL. Trimming left V 0 bases short and J 5 bases short, with 13 bases between. This CDR3 is built from 15 residues. The CDR3 sequence: CASSQDQGPGETQYF. The CDR3 DNA sequence: TGCGCCAGCAGCCAAGATCAGGGGCCGGGGGAGACCCAGTACTTC.

J is TRBJ1-2 and V is TRBV6-5; perhaps TRBD1 as D (6 bases). The CDR3 covers 13 residues. Trimming shortened V by 6 bases and J by 4 bases, and 12 bases separated the two germline ends. Per germline, CDR1 MNHEY and CDR2 SVGAGI. DNA for the CDR3: TGTGCCAGCAGCGCAACAGGGTCCTATGGCTACACCTTC. Translation: CASSATGSYGYTF.

V is TRBV6-5 and J is TRBJ2-2, with TRBD1 matching 10 bases. Germline CDR1 MNHEY, CDR2 SVGAGI. This CDR3 spans 14 amino acids. The junction had 6 bases not matched to a gene; V was cut back by 8 bases and J by 6 bases. This CDR3 is CASGGQGTSGELFF. The CDR3, as DNA: TGTGCCAGCGGGGGACAGGGGACCTCCGGGGAGCTGTTTTTT.

The J gene is TRBJ2-4, the V gene TRBV30, with TRBD2 matching over 11 bases. V lost 1 base to trimming and J lost 7 bases; unmatched junction nucleotides: 0. This CDR3 has 13 residues. Per the germline V gene, CDR1 is GTSNPN and CDR2 is SVGIG (reference sequence). Written as DNA, the CDR3 is TGTGCCTGGAGTGGACTAGCGGGGAACATTCAGTACTTC. This sequence encodes CAWSGLAGNIQYF.

The CDR3 DNA sequence: TGTGCCAGCGGGAACAGGGGGCTCGGCTACACCTTC. This gives the protein CASGNRGLGYTF. The chain joins TRBV6-5 to TRBJ1-2, with 9 bases fitting TRBD1. The germline V gene encodes CDR1 MNHEY and CDR2 SVGAGI. With 8 bases clipped from V and 8 bases from J, the junction kept 6 bases outside the gene matches. The CDR3 is 12 residues long.

This clone has only a few counts. CDR3 DNA: TGTGCCAGTAGTATTCTCGGGGTGAGGAGCAATCAGCCCCAGCATTTT. It codes for CASSILGVRSNQPQHF. This chain connects TRBV19 to TRBJ1-5, with D unclear. This CDR3 has 16 amino acids. Germline lookup yields CDR1 LNHDA and CDR2 SQIVND (reference sequence). Trimming took off 3 bases at V and 1 base at J, with 13 bases between the two ends. Full variable domain (remainder filled in from reference TRBV19 and TRBJ1-5): DGGITQSPKYLFRKEGQNVTLSCEQNLNHDAMYWYRQDPGQGLRLIYYSQIVNDFQKGDIAEGYSVSREKKESFPLTVTSAQKNPTAFYLCASSILGVRSNQPQHFGDGTRLSIL.

This sequence joins TRBV7-2 and TRBJ1-4; D is unclear. Germline V gene data show CDR1 as SGHTA and CDR2 as FQGNSA. This CDR3 has 13 amino acids. Trimming removed 4 bases at V and 12 bases at J, with 15 bases between. The CDR3 sequence is CASSYAGGFELFF. The CDR3 region has the DNA TGTGCCAGCAGCTACGCTGGCGGGTTTGAACTGTTTTTT.